The clone carrying this T cell receptor beta chain has ten or more counts. The antigen is unknown. This sample is part of a study of T-cell reconstitution after alpha-beta-depleted transplantation in children. Overall study findings and caveats: Some patients' high day-60 TCRbeta diversity was attributed to recipient cells surviving conditioning. Several hundred expanded graft clones reportedly gave rise to the alpha-beta T cells present about two months after transplant. When one year had passed after transplant, most T-cell counts and diversity came from newly produced T cells.

TCRbeta library preparation incorporated unique molecular identifiers. TCRdb fed the PCR reads into MiXCR, producing one record per CDR3 protein. The profile covers around 450,000 distinct CDR3 sequences, with about 11% appearing a single time and approximately 2% taken by the ten largest. Trimming stripped 7 bases from V and 7 bases from J, with 16 bases between. Germline loops: CDR1 MDHEN, CDR2 SYDVKM. The CDR3 is 14 residues long. The TCR sequence derives from a child between 2 and 9 years old with inherited bone marrow failure, due to receive a stem cell transplant. J is TRBJ1-4 and V is TRBV28, with a weak D call TRBD1 (6 bases). The sample was PBMCs, taken before TCRalphabeta/CD19-depleted stem cell transplant. Here the CDR3 reads CASTLQGRREKLFF. The CDR3 bases are TGTGCCAGCACCTTACAGGGTCGACGTGAAAAACTGTTTTTT.